This TCR beta chain was identified in a study of blood T cell repertoires in COVID-19 (TCRdb year 2020). About the study as a whole: Samples covering the acute and convalescent phases of COVID-19 were provided by collaborators in the United States, Italy and Spain. HLA class I and class II types, where available, came from metadata supplied by the sample provider rather than from assay-based typing. Samples were obtained from the ongoing ImmuneRACE study (first 160 participants) and from 1,000 to 1,500 subjects provided by 6 global collaborators. The prospective study material was composed of cDNA or gDNA derived from T cells, B-cell-depleted T cells, or PBMCs. Deeply sampled blood TCRbeta repertoires from subjects exposed to, actively infected with, or recovered from COVID-19 were included in the dataset. Sample metadata almost always included a de-identified subject ID, COVID-19 status, age in years and sex. The repertoires were made available in a free public database intended to serve as a resource for research on the immune response to SARS-CoV-2.

Each collaborating institution followed its own protocols to collect whole blood in K2EDTA tubes. For TCRbeta analysis, collaborators shipped samples as frozen whole blood, isolated PBMCs, or DNA extracted from either of those sample types. TCRbeta CDR3 regions were amplified from genomic DNA using the immunoSEQ Assay, a bias-controlled multiplex PCR. Per the original workflow: The number of nucleated cells in each sample was estimated from the amplification of reference gene primers within the assay. Sequence reads were collapsed and filtered to measure the absolute abundance of every unique TCRbeta CDR3 rearrangement. For each sample, productive Simpson clonality was calculated by taking the square root of Simpson's diversity index across productive rearrangements. TCRdb's version of the immuneACCESS table is confined to in-frame rearrangements and falls short of the full clone set. An unresolved V gene accounts for under half of the shortfall where checked; the remainder is of unknown origin. Clonal size and the V and J genes are those of that table, whereas D and trimming came from the DNA. The sample data list some 250,000 clones, and around 80% of these were observed just once. The top ten clones comprise under 5.5% of the sample.

According to the germline V gene, CDR1 reads SGHTA and CDR2 reads FQGNSA. The CDR3, from cysteine to phenylalanine, totals 15 residues. Just the 45-base CDR3 DNA is kept, in frame starting at base 1. The V end loses 3 bases and the J end loses 3 bases, and a stretch of 15 bases separates them. As for this clone: Its antigen remains undetermined. Per-base quality was not reported, and no clone a single base away is much larger than it.

What the study reported, not specific to this receptor: The amount of clinical and demographic metadata varied by source and participant and was provided uncurated.

The sequenced material came from peripheral blood. The V gene is TRBV7-2 and the J gene is TRBJ2-7, with TRBD1 tentatively as D gene (6 bases match). This receptor was obtained from a man aged 60 to 69 with acute or convalescent COVID-19. The DNA sequence follows: TGTGCCAGCAGCTTGATCAGGGGCCCTTACTACGAGCAGTACTTC. Its translation reads: CASSLIRGPYYEQYF. The full variable domain, completed from the reference TRBV7-2 and TRBJ2-7 proteins outside the CDR3, reads GAGVSQSPSNKVTEKGKDVELRCDPISGHTALYWYRQSLGQGLEFLIYFQGNSAPDKSGLPSDRFSAERTGGSVSTLTIQRTQQEDSAVYLCASSLIRGPYYEQYFGPGTRLTVT.